This T cell receptor beta chain stems from a study of blood T cell repertoires in COVID-19. Trimming removed 7 bases at V and 8 bases at J, with 15 bases between. This CDR3 is 13 amino acids long. CDR1 is MNHEY and CDR2 is SVGAGI in the germline V gene. Original data processing: Amplification of reference gene primers provided the estimated nucleated cell counts. Using immunoSEQ multiplex PCR, the repertoire was profiled, and TCRdb retains in-frame clones only, with some absent. The V and J calls and the clone size are those of that table, but D and trimming were determined from the DNA. The table has around 370,000 clones, about 88% seen once; the top ten hold less than 1.5%.

Specimen: PBMCs or T cells enriched from blood (not recorded which). This TCR was recovered from a woman aged 18-35 years who had recovered from COVID-19. This chain links TRBV6-5 with TRBJ2-1; the D gene is possibly TRBD1 (6 bases). The CDR3 bases are TGTGCCAGCACAGGGGCGCGGATCGATGAGCAGTTCTTC. Its protein is CASTGARIDEQFF.